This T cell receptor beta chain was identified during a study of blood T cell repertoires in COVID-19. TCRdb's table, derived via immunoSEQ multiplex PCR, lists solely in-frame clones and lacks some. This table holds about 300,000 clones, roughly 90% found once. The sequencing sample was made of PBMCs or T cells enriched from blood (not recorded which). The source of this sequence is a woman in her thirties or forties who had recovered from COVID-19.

For the CDR3, the DNA is TGTGCCAGCAGCGAAACAGGTGACCAAGAGACCCAGTACTTC. It translates to CASSETGDQETQYF. The rearrangement joins TRBV5-6 to TRBJ2-5; tentative D call: TRBD1 (5 bases). The CDR3 is made up of 14 amino acids. Germline V lookup: CDR1 SGHDT, CDR2 YYEEEE. The V end was cut by 4 bases, the J end by 0 bases, with 10 bases between.